The rows below give T cell receptor beta chains drawn from one sample of a study of T cell repertoires in cytomegalovirus infection. Using its own MiXCR run on the reads, TCRdb lists one record per CDR3 protein. The sample carries 300,000 to 450,000 distinct CDR3 sequences, roughly 20% recorded once. Sequencing input: PBMCs. The receptors were gathered from a human donor in good health (CMV status not recorded). Some clones in this sample may be carry-over from other donors' samples. The CDR3 runs from the conserved cysteine through the conserved F or W. The D gene is left open where the match is weak. A clone size is listed for some rows: how often the clone was seen (once, few, many), or a class if it is expanded.

d_call	v_call	j_call	clone_size	cdr3_aa	cdr3_nt
NA	TRBV6-2/TRBV6-3	TRBJ2-2	NA	CATKGSDNAHGELFF	TGTGCCACCAAAGGTAGCGATAACGCGCACGGGGAGCTGTTTTTT
NA	TRBV7-9	TRBJ2-3	many	CASSLWGRYTDTQYF	TGTGCCAGCAGCTTATGGGGCAGGTACACAGATACGCAGTATTTT
NA	TRBV12-3/TRBV12-4	TRBJ1-3	NA	CASSPRGPSSGNTIYF	TGTGCCAGCAGCCCCCGCGGACCGAGCTCTGGAAACACCATATATTTT
NA	TRBV19	TRBJ2-1	NA	CASSMSGGVSYNEQFF	TGTGCCAGTAGTATGTCCGGCGGGGTCTCCTACAATGAGCAGTTCTTC
TRBD1	TRBV12-3/TRBV12-4	TRBJ1-4	NA	CASSSGTGFPTTNEKLFF	TGTGCCAGCAGCTCCGGGACAGGGTTCCCCACAACTAATGAAAAACTGTTTTTT
NA	TRBV28	TRBJ2-7	NA	CASSFVGTYEQYF	TGTGCCAGCAGTTTTGTGGGAACCTACGAGCAGTACTTC
TRBD2	TRBV7-8	TRBJ2-1	once	CASSSGLAGMGGQFF	TGTGCCAGCAGCTCCGGACTAGCGGGGATGGGGGGGCAGTTCTTC
NA	TRBV28	TRBJ2-3	NA	CASSLSGLNTQYF	TGTGCCAGCAGTTTATCCGGACTCAATACGCAGTATTTT
TRBD2	TRBV10-3	TRBJ2-1	few	CAISEPHSGGYNEQFF	TGTGCCATCAGTGAGCCCCATAGCGGGGGGTACAATGAGCAGTTCTTC
NA	TRBV18	TRBJ2-5	few	CASSQGLLETQYF	TGTGCCAGCTCACAGGGACTTCTGGAGACCCAGTACTTC
NA	TRBV7-2	TRBJ1-4	many	CASSLAGLKDEKLFF	TGTGCCAGCAGCTTAGCGGGGCTGAAAGATGAAAAACTGTTTTTT
NA	TRBV7-2	TRBJ2-7	NA	CASSLRGREQYF	TGTGCCAGCAGCTTACGGGGGCGCGAGCAGTACTTC
NA	TRBV19	TRBJ2-3	NA	CASSMFSRDRQYF	TGTGCCAGTAGTATGTTTTCTCGGGACCGCCAGTATTTT
NA	TRBV18	TRBJ2-2	many	CASSSPLGDTGELFF	TGTGCCAGCTCATCGCCCTTGGGGGACACCGGGGAGCTGTTTTTT
NA	TRBV2	TRBJ1-5	NA	CASKADSNQPQHF	TGTGCCAGCAAGGCAGATAGCAATCAGCCCCAGCATTTT
NA	TRBV12-3/TRBV12-4	TRBJ2-2	many	CASSFGSGNTGELFF	TGTGCCAGCAGTTTTGGTAGCGGTAACACCGGGGAGCTGTTTTTT
NA	TRBV7-2	TRBJ1-5	NA	CASSDGIGGSNQPQHF	TGTGCCAGCAGTGACGGAATCGGCGGGAGCAATCAGCCCCAGCATTTT
NA	TRBV5-6	TRBJ1-1	few	CASSLVGGSGTEAFF	TGTGCCAGCAGCTTGGTCGGGGGTTCGGGCACTGAAGCTTTCTTT
NA	TRBV7-9	TRBJ1-1	many	CATGDLFWNTEAFF	TGTGCCACAGGGGATCTTTTCTGGAACACTGAAGCTTTCTTT
TRBD2	TRBV7-2	TRBJ2-1	few	CASSLVGTSGRGAF	TGTGCCAGCAGCTTAGTGGGGACTAGCGGGAGAGGTGCCTTC
NA	TRBV20-1	TRBJ2-3	NA	CRASLGDTQYF	TGCAGAGCATCTCTGGGGGATACGCAGTATTTT
NA	TRBV7-9	TRBJ1-3	many	CASSLPLGRGGNTIYF	TGTGCCAGCAGCTTACCCCTTGGGAGGGGTGGAAACACCATATATTTT
NA	TRBV27	TRBJ1-4	NA	CASTGNYATNEKLFF	TGTGCCAGCACCGGAAACTATGCAACTAATGAAAAACTGTTTTTT
TRBD1	TRBV18	TRBJ1-6	few	CASSPATGGYSPLHF	TGTGCCAGCTCACCAGCGACAGGGGGTTATTCACCCCTCCACTTT
TRBD2	TRBV7-9	TRBJ2-1	few	CASSALAGGSYNEQFF	TGTGCCAGCAGCGCACTAGCGGGAGGCTCCTACAATGAGCAGTTCTTC
NA	TRBV28	TRBJ2-2	many	CASSFLGRLTGELFF	TGTGCCAGCAGTTTTCTAGGTCGACTAACCGGGGAGCTGTTTTTT
NA	TRBV6-5	TRBJ1-1	few	CASSYGMGSTEAFF	TGTGCCAGCAGTTACGGGATGGGGAGCACTGAAGCTTTCTTT
NA	TRBV6-8	TRBJ2-5	NA	CASGRGKGETQYF	TGTGCCAGCGGTAGGGGCAAAGGAGAGACCCAGTACTTC
NA	TRBV20-1	TRBJ2-5	once	CSASAYRAGTQYF	TGCAGTGCCTCCGCCTACAGGGCCGGGACCCAGTACTTC
NA	TRBV24-1	TRBJ2-2	few	CAAGRKGSGELFF	TGTGCCGCTGGACGTAAAGGATCCGGGGAGCTGTTTTTT
TRBD1	TRBV27	TRBJ1-2	NA	CASTFGTGAVYGYTF	TGTGCCAGCACCTTCGGGACAGGGGCTGTCTATGGCTACACCTTC
NA	TRBV2	TRBJ2-3	few	CVKLRPSTDTQYF	TGCGTTAAGCTACGGCCTAGCACAGATACGCAGTATTTT
NA	TRBV2	TRBJ2-1	many	CATVRGIFYNEQFF	TGTGCCACCGTTCGGGGGATCTTCTACAATGAGCAGTTCTTC
NA	TRBV4-3	TRBJ1-1	NA	CASSQGVGGRPEAFF	TGCGCCAGCAGCCAAGGGGTTGGGGGTAGACCTGAAGCTTTCTTT
NA	TRBV7-2	TRBJ1-2	NA	CASSLSGGGYYGYTF	TGTGCCAGCAGCTTATCGGGGGGGGGTTACTATGGCTACACCTTC
NA	TRBV7-8	TRBJ1-5	few	CASSQRLKDGNQPQHF	TGTGCCAGCAGTCAAAGACTTAAAGACGGCAATCAGCCCCAGCATTTT
NA	TRBV6-5	TRBJ1-1	few	CASSYSPGERGNTEAFF	TGTGCCAGCAGTTATTCCCCAGGGGAGCGAGGGAACACTGAAGCTTTCTTT
NA	TRBV5-1	TRBJ2-7	few	CASSLERPPYEQYF	TGCGCCAGCAGCTTAGAGCGACCTCCCTACGAGCAGTACTTC
TRBD1	TRBV18	TRBJ2-1	many	CASSPGQLDQGEQFF	TGTGCCAGCTCACCGGGACAGTTGGACCAGGGTGAGCAGTTCTTC
TRBD1	TRBV12-3/TRBV12-4	TRBJ1-4	NA	CASSKAGTGDEKLFF	TGTGCCAGCAGTAAAGCCGGGACAGGAGATGAAAAACTGTTTTTT
TRBD2	TRBV19	TRBJ2-5	few	CASRFLAGGVETQYF	TGTGCCAGTAGGTTCCTAGCGGGGGGCGTGGAGACCCAGTACTTC
TRBD1	TRBV7-2	TRBJ1-3	NA	CASSRLTGVGNTIYF	TGTGCCAGCAGCCGATTGACAGGGGTTGGAAACACCATATATTTT
NA	TRBV7-8	TRBJ2-3	few	CASSLGGTIDTQYF	TGTGCCAGCAGCTTAGGGGGCACGATAGATACGCAGTATTTT
NA	TRBV7-9	TRBJ2-1	many	CASSPTRGDEQFF	TGTGCCAGCAGCCCAACTAGGGGAGATGAGCAGTTCTTC
NA	TRBV15	TRBJ1-1	NA	CATSRDKVNTEAFF	TGTGCCACCAGCAGAGATAAGGTGAACACTGAAGCTTTCTTT
NA	TRBV11-2	TRBJ1-2	few	CASSSLRGGPGYTF	TGTGCCAGCAGCTCACTTCGAGGAGGCCCTGGCTACACCTTC
NA	TRBV12-3/TRBV12-4	TRBJ2-1	many	CASSFGSGARSYNEQFF	TGTGCCAGCAGTTTCGGGTCCGGGGCACGCTCCTACAATGAGCAGTTCTTC
TRBD2	TRBV7-2	TRBJ2-3	many	CASSLAPAGGTDTQYF	TGTGCCAGCAGCTTAGCGCCCGCGGGAGGCACAGATACGCAGTATTTT
NA	TRBV24-1	TRBJ1-4	few	CATRLGVTNEKLFF	TGTGCCACCAGGTTGGGGGTGACTAATGAAAAACTGTTTTTT
NA	TRBV20-1	TRBJ1-6	NA	CSARNSRVGNSPLHF	TGCAGTGCTAGAAACAGCCGAGTGGGGAATTCACCCCTCCACTTT
NA	TRBV2	TRBJ2-2	few	CASSEGVGPGELFF	TGTGCCAGCAGTGAAGGTGTAGGGCCCGGGGAGCTGTTTTTT